These T cell receptor beta chains were read from a single sample in a study of cytomegalovirus exposure and HLA in healthy donors. The table came from immunoSEQ multiplex PCR; TCRdb's copy has only in-frame clones and leaves some out. Of over 150,000 clones detected, around 88% appear once; the ten largest clones hold around 22%. Sequenced sample: PBMCs. All receptors derive from a man between 18 and 35 years old in good health and CMV-seropositive. Each CDR3 is given without its conserved first and last residue. The D gene is left open where the match is weak. For some rows the clone size is stated as once, few or many, or as a class when expanded; others skip it.

NA	TRBJ1-2	once	TRBV5-1	ASSLGEYGYT
NA	TRBJ1-1	NA	TRBV9	ASSPRGGNEAF
NA	TRBJ2-2	NA	TRBV27	ASSLGQGWTGELF
NA	TRBJ1-4	NA	TRBV5-1	ASSPGQIFNEKLF
NA	TRBJ1-6	NA	TRBV5-6	ASSLVGDNSPLH
TRBD2	TRBJ2-3	NA	TRBV7-3	ASSPGRGAITDTQY
TRBD1	TRBJ1-4	NA	TRBV6-5	ASSSDRGSVGEKLF
TRBD2	TRBJ2-1	NA	TRBV19	ASSIDPTSGGGQF
TRBD1	TRBJ2-5	NA	TRBV7-7	ASSLDRGETQY
TRBD2	TRBJ2-7	NA	TRBV6-4	ASLGGGVHEQY
NA	TRBJ2-7	NA	TRBV27	ASSLKSFPEY
NA	TRBJ2-7	NA	TRBV30	AWSVPGSYEQY
TRBD1	TRBJ1-2	NA	TRBV6-1	ASRLAGTGSGYT
TRBD1	TRBJ2-5	NA	TRBV27	ASLEVGRQGAGETQY
TRBD2	TRBJ2-3	NA	TRBV5-1	ASGINPSGGDTDTQY
TRBD2	TRBJ2-1	NA	TRBV9	ASSNSGTAYNEQF
NA	TRBJ1-1	NA	TRBV7-8	ASSLLSRSEAF
TRBD2	TRBJ2-5	NA	TRBV27	ASSERGLYQETQY
TRBD2	TRBJ2-1	NA	TRBV10-3	AISGALAGIYNEQF
NA	TRBJ1-6	NA	TRBV10-3	AISLGGPNSPLH
NA	TRBJ2-3	NA	TRBV9	ASSVAGGGTQY
NA	TRBJ1-1	NA	TRBV5-1	ASSSATRRYTEAF
NA	TRBJ1-1	NA	TRBV5-6	ASSLGQTEAF
NA	TRBJ2-1	NA	TRBV5-1	ASSLPGGRNEQF
NA	TRBJ2-3	NA	TRBV5-1	ASSFLRAYRNDGTDTQY
TRBD2	TRBJ2-1	NA	TRBV5-1	ASSLRSGPTYNEQF
NA	TRBJ2-1	NA	TRBV27	ASSIQGGEQF
TRBD2	TRBJ2-1	NA	TRBV10-2	ASTSGRASSYNEQF
TRBD1	TRBJ1-1	once	TRBV7-9	ASRRRQGIAEAF
NA	TRBJ1-3	NA	TRBV6-6	ASSYRGTSGNTIY
TRBD1	TRBJ2-7	NA	TRBV5-6	ASSSGQGGPSYEQY
TRBD2	TRBJ2-3	NA	TRBV30	AWNPGLARNADTQY
NA	TRBJ2-1	NA	TRBV2	ASSAGEDNEQF
NA	TRBJ2-1	NA	TRBV6-5	ASSYGPLAHNEQF
NA	TRBJ1-1	NA	TRBV19	ASSIAEPTKARTF
NA	TRBJ2-1	NA	TRBV5-1	ASSSWLDRNEQF
NA	TRBJ2-7	NA	TRBV9	ASSGDSSPVYEQY
NA	TRBJ2-5	NA	TRBV29-1	SVHSQGQGLETQY
NA	TRBJ1-4	NA	TRBV4-3	ASSQDPGSEKLF
NA	TRBJ2-7	NA	TRBV11-2	ASSFPTSWTVSYEQY
NA	TRBJ1-5	NA	TRBV5-1	ASSLAPGVNQPQH
TRBD2	TRBJ2-3	NA	TRBV4-1	ASSQVAGAAADTQY